The text below deals with one T cell receptor beta chain. The sample belongs to a study of blood T cell repertoires in COVID-19. The overall study: From T cells, B-cell-depleted T cells, or PBMCs came the material, which was cDNA or gDNA.

In the original analysis: Counts of nucleated cells, estimated from reference gene primer amplification, were obtained. Method: immunoSEQ multiplex PCR; TCRdb's copy keeps in-frame clones and lacks some. V and J calls and clone size are those listed in that table; D and trimming were worked out from the DNA. This sample has some 130,000 clones, with 90% found just once. This CDR3 is 13 amino acids long. Between the trimmed V and J ends, which lost 8 bases and 1 base, there was a span of 11 bases. CDR1 is LGHDT and CDR2 is YNNKEL in the germline V gene (reference sequence). The clonotype was recovered from a man between 60 and 70 years old with COVID-19, enrolled during active disease. The specimen sequenced was peripheral blood. The chain joins TRBV3-1 (or the pseudogene TRBV3-2) to TRBJ2-5; possibly TRBD1 for D (6 bases). Here the CDR3 reads CASSRDIQETQYF. Written as DNA, the CDR3 is TGTGCCAGCTCCCGGGACATCCAAGAGACCCAGTACTTC.